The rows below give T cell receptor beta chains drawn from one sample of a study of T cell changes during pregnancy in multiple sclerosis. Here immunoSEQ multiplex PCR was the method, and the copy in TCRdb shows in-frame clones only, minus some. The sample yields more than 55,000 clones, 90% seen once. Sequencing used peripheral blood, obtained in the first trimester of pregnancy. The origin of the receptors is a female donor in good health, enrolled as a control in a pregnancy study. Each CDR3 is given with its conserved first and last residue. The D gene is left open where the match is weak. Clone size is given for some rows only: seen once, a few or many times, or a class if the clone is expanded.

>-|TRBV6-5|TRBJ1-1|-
TGTGCCAGTCGCAGAGGGACTACTGAAGCTTTCTTT
CASRRGTTEAFF
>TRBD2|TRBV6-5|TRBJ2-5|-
TGTGCCAGCAGTTACCAGGCGGGAGAAGAGACCCAGTACTTC
CASSYQAGEETQYF
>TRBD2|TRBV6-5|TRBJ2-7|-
TGTGCCAGCAGTTACAGCGGGAGGGCCTACGAGCAGTACTTC
CASSYSGRAYEQYF
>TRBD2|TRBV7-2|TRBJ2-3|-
TGTGCCAGCACCCGGGGGGAGCTAAGCACAGATACGCAGTATTTT
CASTRGELSTDTQYF
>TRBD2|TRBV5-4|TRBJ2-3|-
TGTGCCAGCAGCTTGAGACTAGCGGGGTCTTGGGGTACGCAGTATTTT
CASSLRLAGSWGTQYF
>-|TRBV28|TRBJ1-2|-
TGTGCCAGCAGTTTTGTCTCCTGGGCTCCACCTAACTATGGCTACACCTTC
CASSFVSWAPPNYGYTF
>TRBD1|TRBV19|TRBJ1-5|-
TGTGCCAGTAGTGCCCGAAGGGCAGGGGGTCAACGCTACAATCAGCCCCAGCATTTT
CASSARRAGGQRYNQPQHF
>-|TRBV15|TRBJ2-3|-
TGTGCCACCAGCAACAGGGTCAAGTATACGCAGTATTTT
CATSNRVKYTQYF
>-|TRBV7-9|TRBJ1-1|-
TGTGCCAGCAGCTTAGGCGGGTCGAACGAAGCTTTCTTT
CASSLGGSNEAFF
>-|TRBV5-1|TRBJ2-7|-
TGCGCCAGCAGCGTATCGGAGGCCAGGGAGCAGTACTTC
CASSVSEAREQYF
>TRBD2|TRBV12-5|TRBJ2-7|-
TGTGCTAGTGGTTTCCCCCCGGGCGAGCGGGAGGGCCAAATTCCCTACGAGCAGTACTTC
CASGFPPGEREGQIPYEQYF
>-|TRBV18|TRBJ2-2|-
TGTGCCAGCTCACCTTCTCCCGGGGAGCTGTTTTTT
CASSPSPGELFF
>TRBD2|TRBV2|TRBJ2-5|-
TGTGCCAGCAGTGGTGGGACTAGCGGGGGTCAGACCCAGTACTTC
CASSGGTSGGQTQYF
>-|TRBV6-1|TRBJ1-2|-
TGTGCCAGCAGTGAATATCAGGGGTCTAACTATGGCTACACCTTC
CASSEYQGSNYGYTF
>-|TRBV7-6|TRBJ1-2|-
TGTGCCAGCAGCTCCGGACATACCGCTAACTATGGCTACACCTTC
CASSSGHTANYGYTF
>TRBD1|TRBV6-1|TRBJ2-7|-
TGTGCCAGCAGCTATATGGACAGGGGGCAGGGCGAGCAGTACTTC
CASSYMDRGQGEQYF
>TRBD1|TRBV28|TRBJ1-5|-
TGTGCCAGCTTTTACAGGGGCAGCAATCAGCCCCAGCATTTT
CASFYRGSNQPQHF
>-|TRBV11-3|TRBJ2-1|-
TGTGCCAGCAGCTCAACAGGGGGGGCCTACAATGAGCAGTTCTTC
CASSSTGGAYNEQFF
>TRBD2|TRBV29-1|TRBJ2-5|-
TGCAGCGTTGCCGGCGGGAGAATACCAGAGACCCAGTACTTC
CSVAGGRIPETQYF
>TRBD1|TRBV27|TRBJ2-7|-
TGTGCCAGCAGTTTCACCGGGACAGGGGGCTACGAGCAGTACTTC
CASSFTGTGGYEQYF
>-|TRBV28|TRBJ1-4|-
TGTGCCAGCAGTTTCCGTGGCAGGGAAAAACTGTTTTTT
CASSFRGREKLFF
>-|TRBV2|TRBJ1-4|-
TGTGCCGATTCGACAGGTGCTAATGAAAAACTGTTTTTT
CADSTGANEKLFF
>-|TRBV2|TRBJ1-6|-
TGTGCCAGCAGTACCCCAGGGGATAAGGGTTCACCCCTCCACTTT
CASSTPGDKGSPLHF
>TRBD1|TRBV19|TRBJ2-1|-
TGTGCCAGTAGTACGGGACAGGGGAATGAGCAGTTCTTC
CASSTGQGNEQFF
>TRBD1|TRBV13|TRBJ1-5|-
TGTGCCAGCAGCTTAGAGGGTCCCGGGACAGGGATCAATCAGCCCCAGCATTTT
CASSLEGPGTGINQPQHF
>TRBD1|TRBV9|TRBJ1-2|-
TGTGCCAGCAGCACCTCCGGGACAGGGGTTGGCTATGGCTACACCTTC
CASSTSGTGVGYGYTF
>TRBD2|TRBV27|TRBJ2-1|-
TGTGCCAGCAGTCCCTACTCCTCATCGACTAGCGGGATAAACAATGAGCAGTTCTTC
CASSPYSSSTSGINNEQFF
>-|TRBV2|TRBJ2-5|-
TGTGCCAGCAGTGTAAGGGGGCAAGAGACCCAGTACTTC
CASSVRGQETQYF
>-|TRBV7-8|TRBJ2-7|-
TGTGCCAGCAGTTCAAGGGGGGGACTCGTCTCCTACGAGCAGTACTTC
CASSSRGGLVSYEQYF
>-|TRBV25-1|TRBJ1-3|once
TGTGCCAGCAGTGAGTACTCTGGAAACACCATATATTTT
CASSEYSGNTIYF
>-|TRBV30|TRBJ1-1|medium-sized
TGTGCCTGGAGTGTACAGGCCCGGAACACTGAAGCTTTCTTT
CAWSVQARNTEAFF
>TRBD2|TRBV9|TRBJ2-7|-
TGTGCCAGCAGCGTAGCCCAGGGACTAGCACCCTACGAGCAGTACTTC
CASSVAQGLAPYEQYF
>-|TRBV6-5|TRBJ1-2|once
TGTGCCAGCAGTTACTCGACCAGGCTGGGCTACACCTTC
CASSYSTRLGYTF
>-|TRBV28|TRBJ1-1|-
TGTGCCAGCAGTTTAGGGGGGGCGGCCGGGTGGTACACTGAAGCTTTCTTT
CASSLGGAAGWYTEAFF
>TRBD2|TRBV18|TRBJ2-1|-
TGTGCCAGCTCACCACTGATTGGCGGGGGGAACGAAAGATCCTACAATGAGCAGTTCTTC
CASSPLIGGGNERSYNEQFF
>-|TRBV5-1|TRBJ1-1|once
TGCGCCAGCAGCTTTTGGGGACTCATGAACACTGAAGCTTTCTTT
CASSFWGLMNTEAFF
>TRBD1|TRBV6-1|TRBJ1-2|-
TGTGCCAGCAGTGAAATCCAGGGGGCTAGGGACTATGGCTACACCTTC
CASSEIQGARDYGYTF
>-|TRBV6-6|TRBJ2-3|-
TGTGCCAGCAGTTACTTGGGACTGGGACTCGCAGATACGCAGTATTTT
CASSYLGLGLADTQYF
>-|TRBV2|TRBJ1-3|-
TGTGCCAGCTATAGCGGAAACACCATATATTTT
CASYSGNTIYF
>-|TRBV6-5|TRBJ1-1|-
TGTGCCAGCAGTTACTCTACAGGAGGGACTGAAGCTTTCTTT
CASSYSTGGTEAFF
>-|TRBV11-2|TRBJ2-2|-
TGTGCCAGCGCCAGGGGGGACAGACAGACCGGGGAGCTGTTTTTT
CASARGDRQTGELFF
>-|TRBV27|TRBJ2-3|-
TGTGCCAGCAGTTTTATCGGAGTACCCTTGTATTCTAGCACAGATACGCAGTATTTT
CASSFIGVPLYSSTDTQYF
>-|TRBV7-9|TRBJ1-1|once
TGTGCCAGTGGGCTGGGTGTCATGAACACTGAAGCTTTCTTT
CASGLGVMNTEAFF
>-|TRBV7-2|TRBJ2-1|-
TGCGGAACGGGAAAAAGTACATACAATGAGCAGTTCTTC
CGTGKSTYNEQFF
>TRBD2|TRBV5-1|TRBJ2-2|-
TGCGCCAGCAGGCCGGTAGCGGGCGCGAACACCGGGGAGCTGTTTTTT
CASRPVAGANTGELFF
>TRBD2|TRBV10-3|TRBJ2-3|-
TGTGCCATCAGTGAATCGGGACTAGCGGGGGGTCGCACAGATACGCAGTATTTT
CAISESGLAGGRTDTQYF